This T cell receptor beta chain emerged from a study of regulatory T cells in long-lasting Graves disease. Study details: Persistent cases were those of Graves' disease that involved over 5 years of antithyroid drugs with positive TSH receptor antibodies.

J was trimmed by 4 bases and V by 5 bases; bases with no gene match: 8. The length of the CDR3 is 15 residues. From germline, CDR1 is MDHEN and CDR2 SYDVKM. Time point indicated: persistent/refractory GD, antithyroid drugs over 5 years with positive TRAb. Construction of the TCR library relied on RNA isolated from PBMCs. Arm-PCR with iRepertoire HTBI primers amplified the CDR3 regions for these TCR beta libraries. TCRdb recomputed calls from the multiplex PCR reads with MiXCR, one row per CDR3 protein. In the table there are about 290,000 distinct CDR3 sequences, under 25% of which are singletons. Overall study results and limits: Whereas around 970 public clonotypes were shared by new patients, persistent patients shared more, at some 3,000. TCR diversity was lower in persistent Graves' patients than in newly diagnosed ones.

This clonotype has ten or more counts. The antigen is undetermined. This specimen consisted of peripheral blood mononuclear cells (PBMCs), obtained when the disease was refractory, from a patient treated with antithyroid drugs. The TCR was taken from a female donor with Graves disease. This sequence joins TRBV28 and TRBJ2-7; 10 bases line up with TRBD1. This CDR3 reads CASSRPGQGYYEQYF. The CDR3 DNA sequence: TGTGCCAGCAGTCGACCGGGACAGGGGTATTACGAGCAGTACTTC.